This TCR beta chain is from a study of patients and donors after allogeneic stem cell transplantation. Using its own MiXCR run on the RT-PCR reads, TCRdb lists one record per CDR3 protein. This table holds approximately 170,000 distinct CDR3 sequences, approximately 28% found once. The clonotype comes from a human donor who was either an allogeneic HSCT recipient or a stem cell or donor lymphocyte infusion donor (not recorded which). It is not recorded whose cells these are; they may come from a transplant donor. The source material was blood, either unsorted or a sorted T cell fraction (not recorded which).

CDR3 residues: CASKGRDYLRNEQFF. Written as DNA, the CDR3 is TGTGCCAGCAAAGGGCGGGACTACCTCCGCAATGAGCAGTTCTTC. The V gene is TRBV6-5, the J gene TRBJ2-1; 7 bases line up with TRBD2. The CDR3 has 15 residues. The ends lost 7 bases at V and 6 bases at J; junction bases unmatched: 12. The germline CDR1 and CDR2 sequences are MNHEY and SVGAGI.